These 2 T cell receptor beta chains came from one sample sequenced in a study of T cell responses to AZD1222 COVID-19 vaccine (dated by TCRdb to about 2021). The sample's time point label, decoded: about 28 days (+/-7) after the second vaccine dose. The library was made by the immunoSEQ multiplex PCR assay. TCRdb took this table from immuneACCESS and kept in-frame rearrangements with V and J called. Such tables lack part of the clones; where checked against another copy, unresolved V genes explain under half of the gap, and the rest is unexplained. This sample has 80,000 to 85,000 clones in its table, and around 90% of those were observed once. Of the sample, around 8% is held by the ten largest clones. This specimen consisted of peripheral blood, obtained 28 days after the second AZD1222 dose. These receptors came from an adult who received the AZD1222 COVID-19 vaccine.

The chain recombines TRBV6-5 with TRBJ2-7, with 9 nucleotides matching TRBD2. CDR1 and CDR2 (germline): MNHEY, SVGAGI. The junction had 7 bases not matched to a gene; V was cut back by 3 bases and J by 4 bases. The CDR3 runs to 15 residues. The CDR3 region has the DNA TGTGCCAGCAGTTATTATGCGGGAGGGCCGTACGAGCAGTACTTC. Protein: CASSYYAGGPYEQYF.

This clone turned up a few times. The chain couples TRBV10-1 to TRBJ2-1, with 9 bases that match TRBD2. This CDR3 contains 15 residues. V shed 8 bases and J 4 bases; nucleotides not matched to a gene: 9. Germline V gene data show CDR1 as WNHNN and CDR2 as SYGVQD (reference sequence). The CDR3 region is CASAPLAGGYNEQFF. CDR3 nucleotides: TGCGCCAGCGCTCCTCTGGCGGGAGGGTACAATGAGCAGTTCTTC.